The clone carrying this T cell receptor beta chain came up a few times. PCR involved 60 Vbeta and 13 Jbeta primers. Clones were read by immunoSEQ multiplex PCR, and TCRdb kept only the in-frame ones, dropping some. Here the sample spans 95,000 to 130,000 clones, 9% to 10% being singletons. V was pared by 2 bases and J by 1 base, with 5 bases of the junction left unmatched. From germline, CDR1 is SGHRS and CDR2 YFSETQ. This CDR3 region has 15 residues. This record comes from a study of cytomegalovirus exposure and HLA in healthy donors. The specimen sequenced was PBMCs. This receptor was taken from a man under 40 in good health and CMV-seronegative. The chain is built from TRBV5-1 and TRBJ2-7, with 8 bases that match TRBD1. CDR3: CASSLGQGLSYEQYF. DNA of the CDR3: TGCGCCAGCAGCTTAGGACAGGGTTTGTCCTACGAGCAGTACTTC.